The 18 T cell receptor beta chains given below trace back to one sample, sequenced in a study of human CD8 memory T cell subsets. TCR beta libraries were made by UMI-labeled 5' RACE. TCRdb re-called the 5' RACE reads and gives one entry per CDR3 protein, without DNA. Its table records around 11,000 distinct CDR3 sequences. The sequencing sample was made of CD8+ T cells from PBMCs. The origin of the receptors is a human donor in good health.

This chain uses TRBV28 with TRBJ2-3; TCRdb's D gene call, TRBD1, goes unchecked for lack of DNA. The length of the CDR3 is 16 residues. Looked up from germline, CDR1 is MDHEN and CDR2 is SYDVKM. The CDR3 loop is CASSLRPGGGTDTQYF. Complete variable domain (other parts from reference TRBV28 and TRBJ2-3): DVKVTQSSRYLVKRTGEKVFLECVQDMDHENMFWYRQDPGLGLRLIYFSYDVKMKEKGDIPEGYSVSREKKERFSLILESASTNQTSMYLCASSLRPGGGTDTQYFGPGTRLTVL.

The CDR3 loop is CSVAKSGRAYNEQFF. J is TRBJ2-1 and V is TRBV20-1; lacking DNA, the TRBD2 call made by TCRdb goes unchecked. CDR3 length: 15 amino acids. CDR1 and CDR2 (germline): DFQATT, SNEGSKA (reference sequence).

The J gene is TRBJ2-7, the V gene TRBV6-5; the TCRdb call, TRBD1, lacks DNA for checking. This CDR3 is 15 amino acids long. Germline V gene sequence: CDR1 MNHEY, CDR2 SVGAGI. The CDR3 reads CASSYGTGEGYEQYF.

The genes are TRBV4-2 and TRBJ2-1. CDR3 size: 13 residues. The germline gives CDR1 LGHNA, CDR2 YNFKEQ. This CDR3 is CASSQERGNEQFF.

The CDR3 here is CASSSDGYEQYF. The chain joins TRBV9 to TRBJ2-7. This CDR3 contains 12 residues. CDR1 and CDR2 (germline): SGDLS, YYNGEE.

Its frequency marks this clonotype as medium-sized. V gene TRBV5-1 combines with J gene TRBJ2-3; the TCRdb D gene call, TRBD2, has no DNA to confirm it. CDR1 and CDR2 from the germline V gene are SGHRS and YFSETQ. There are 16 residues in the CDR3. Here the CDR3 reads CASSPRTSGFTDTQYF.

The chain joins TRBV14 to TRBJ2-1; TCRdb designates TRBD2, a call that cannot be tested without DNA. The germline V gene encodes CDR1 SGHDN and CDR2 FVKESK. This CDR3 is built from 15 residues. This CDR3 reads CASSQLAGAYNEQFF.

The rearrangement links TRBV14 to TRBJ2-3. Germline CDR1 is SGHDN and CDR2 is FVKESK. The length of the CDR3 is 12 residues. The CDR3 is CASSRSTDTQYF. Combining the CDR3 with reference TRBV14 and TRBJ2-3 gives the whole variable domain EAGVTQFPSHSVIEKGQTVTLRCDPISGHDNLYWYRRVMGKEIKFLLHFVKESKQDESGMPNNRFLAERTGGTYSTLKVQPAELEDSGVYFCASSRSTDTQYFGPGTRLTVL.

The V and J genes are TRBV10-1 and TRBJ2-7; as DNA is missing, the TRBD1 call by TCRdb cannot be tested. Looked up from germline, CDR1 is WNHNN and CDR2 is SYGVQD (reference sequence). The CDR3 runs to 15 residues. Here the CDR3 reads CASSVETKGIYEQYF.

The chain recombines TRBV9 with TRBJ2-2; TCRdb proposes TRBD1, but this gene call is untestable without DNA. The germline CDR1 and CDR2 sequences are SGDLS and YYNGEE. The CDR3 sequence is 15 residues long. This CDR3 reads CASSVGRERTGELFF. The complete variable domain, with remaining parts taken from reference TRBV9 and TRBJ2-2, reads DSGVTQTPKHLITATGQRVTLRCSPRSGDLSVYWYQQSLDQGLQFLIQYYNGEERAKGNILERFSAQQFPDLHSELNLSSLELGDSALYFCASSVGRERTGELFFGEGSRLTVL.

The chain combines TRBV4-1 with TRBJ2-7; lacking DNA, the TRBD2 call made by TCRdb goes unchecked. CDR1 is MGHRA and CDR2 is YSYEKL in the germline V gene. The CDR3 contains 13 residues. CDR3 sequence reads: CATGEPSSLEQYF.

The chain links TRBV24-1 to TRBJ2-7; TCRdb returns TRBD1, unconfirmable since there is no DNA. Germline CDR1 KGHDR, CDR2 SFDVKD. The CDR3 covers 12 residues. CDR3 region: CATSDGGYEQYF.

V usage is TRBV27 and J usage is TRBJ2-1; TCRdb's assignment of TRBD1 cannot be checked, as there is no DNA. The CDR3 is made up of 15 amino acids. The germline gives CDR1 MNHEY, CDR2 SMNVEV (reference sequence). CDR3 sequence: CASSFDSGPYNEQFF.

The gene calls are TRBV5-1 and TRBJ2-3; TCRdb picks TRBD1, but there is no DNA to check that call. The V gene's germline CDR1 is SGHRS and CDR2 YFSETQ. This CDR3 has 17 amino acids. CDR3 loop: CASSLLMGTGNTDTQYF.

This chain uses TRBV13 with TRBJ2-3; the TCRdb call, TRBD2, lacks DNA for checking. The CDR3 loop spans 15 amino acids. In germline, CDR1 is PRHDT, CDR2 FYEKMQ (reference sequence). The CDR3 protein is CASSLWREGTDTQYF.

This clonotype counts as medium-sized (0.01 to 0.1%) by frequency. The chain is built from TRBV7-8 and TRBJ2-1; the TCRdb D gene call, TRBD2, has no DNA to confirm it. The CDR3 length is 15 residues. Germline lookup yields CDR1 SGHVS and CDR2 FQNEAQ. CDR3 amino acids: CASSLSGLADNEQFF.

J is TRBJ1-1 and V is TRBV11-2; TCRdb picks TRBD1, but there is no DNA to check that call. Germline V gives CDR1 SGHAT, CDR2 FQNNGV. The CDR3 has 16 residues. The CDR3 protein is CASSPGAGEGYTEAFF.

The chain links TRBV15 to TRBJ2-7. The CDR3 is 15 amino acids. Germline V gives CDR1 LNHNV, CDR2 YYDKDF (reference sequence). CDR3: CATSTWEEDPYEQYF.